This T cell receptor beta chain was recovered during a study of identifying expanded T cells in peripheral blood. The study's findings and limits: Over two and four weeks, about 15 and 19 clones changed, versus more than 1 between replicates. Roughly 2-week clone count variance significantly increased as total template count grew.

In this sample, this clone turned up once. Its target is not known. This CDR3 is 15 amino acids long. V shed 7 bases and J 1 base; nucleotides not matched to a gene: 6. Germline loops: CDR1 MNHNY, CDR2 SVGAGI (reference sequence). The data were produced by immunoSEQ multiplex PCR, yet TCRdb's version contains in-frame clones alone and is incomplete. The sample records 120,000 or so clones, roughly 82% being singletons. The V gene is TRBV6-6, the J gene TRBJ1-5, with TRBD1 matching over 8 bases. The sequence came from a person between 18 and 70 years old in good health. The sample consisted of blood. This CDR3 reads CASTTGGTSNQPQHF. The CDR3 nucleotides are TGTGCCAGCACCACAGGGGGTACGAGCAATCAGCCCCAGCATTTT.